These T cell receptor beta chains were read from a single sample in a study of precursors of human CD4 cytotoxic T cells. One entry per CDR3 protein results from TCRdb running MiXCR on the reads. The profile shows several hundred distinct CDR3 sequences, roughly a fifth of them singletons. Sequenced material: memory CD4+ T cells from blood (PBMCs). The receptors here all came from a human donor in good health. CDR3s include the opening cysteine and the closing phenylalanine or tryptophan. A D gene is named only where the DNA matches it firmly. The listing skips clone size in some rows; elsewhere it reads once, few, many or a size class.

V gene	J gene	clone size	D gene	CDR3 DNA	CDR3 protein
TRBV20-1	TRBJ2-7	few	.	TGCAGTGCTAGAGACTACCAATCCTACGAGCAGTACTTC	CSARDYQSYEQYF
TRBV20-1	TRBJ2-7	.	TRBD2	TGCAGTGCTAGAGAGGCTAGCGGAGTCTACGAGCAGTACTTC	CSAREASGVYEQYF
TRBV20-1	TRBJ2-3	few	TRBD2	TGCAGTGCCCGGACTAGCGGACTTGCTGGTACGCAGTATTTT	CSARTSGLAGTQYF
TRBV30	TRBJ1-2	.	.	TGTGCCTGGAGGAGGGGCCTCCAACCCTATGGCTACACCTTC	CAWRRGLQPYGYTF
TRBV20-1	TRBJ2-1	few	TRBD2	TGCAGTGCTAGACTAGCGGGAGGGCACAATGAGCAGTTCTTC	CSARLAGGHNEQFF
TRBV20-1	TRBJ2-1	few	TRBD2	TGCAGTGCTAGAGATCCGAGCGGGGCGGGCGATGAGCAGTTCTTC	CSARDPSGAGDEQFF
TRBV12-3/TRBV12-4	TRBJ1-1	few	.	TGTGCCAGCAGTCCTCCCCGGACTGATCCCATTGAAGCTTTCTTT	CASSPPRTDPIEAFF
TRBV19	TRBJ2-1	.	TRBD1	TGTGCCACCTATCGAGGGGGCAGTGGAAATGAGCAGTTCTTC	CATYRGGSGNEQFF
TRBV24-1	TRBJ2-1	few	.	TGTGCCACCACCTTCCCGGGGACTAATGAGCAGTTCTTC	CATTFPGTNEQFF
TRBV10-3	TRBJ1-1	.	.	TGTACCATCAGGGTAACAGGGAGGAACACTGAAGCTTTCTTT	CTIRVTGRNTEAFF
TRBV12-3/TRBV12-4	TRBJ1-1	few	.	TGTGCCAGCAGTCGGGACGACCGGGGGGGTAAAGCTTTCTTT	CASSRDDRGGKAFF
TRBV4-1	TRBJ2-4	few	.	TGCGCCAGCAGCCAAGATTGGCCAGAAGCCAAAAACATTCAGTACTTC	CASSQDWPEAKNIQYF
TRBV29-1	TRBJ2-1	.	TRBD1	TGCAGCGGTACGGGACAGGGGTACAATGAGCAGTTCTTC	CSGTGQGYNEQFF
TRBV2	TRBJ2-5	.	TRBD2	TGTGCCAGCGGTACCTCGCGGGAGGGTAATGGGCAAGAGACCCAGTACTTC	CASGTSREGNGQETQYF
TRBV20-1	TRBJ2-7	large	.	TGCAGTGCTCCGGGGGCGGGCTACGAGCAGTACTTC	CSAPGAGYEQYF
TRBV5-1	TRBJ2-3	few	.	TGCGCCAGCAGCCCTCAGGTAGCAGATACGCAGTATTTT	CASSPQVADTQYF
TRBV12-3/TRBV12-4	TRBJ2-7	few	.	TGTGCCAGCAGTTTGGGGCAGGGGACCTACGAGCAGTACTTC	CASSLGQGTYEQYF
TRBV5-1	TRBJ2-1	few	.	TGCGCCAGCAGCCCAGGACGGACATACAATGAGCAGTTCTTC	CASSPGRTYNEQFF
TRBV29-1	TRBJ1-1	large	.	TGCAGCGTTGGACAGAGTATGAACACTGAAGCTTTCTTT	CSVGQSMNTEAFF
TRBV5-1	TRBJ2-3	.	TRBD2	TGCGCCAGCAGTCGACTAGCGGGGGGAACAGATACGCAGTATTTT	CASSRLAGGTDTQYF
TRBV6-1	TRBJ2-1	.	.	TGTGCCAGCAGTAGACCCCCAACCGATTACAATGAGCAGTTCTTC	CASSRPPTDYNEQFF